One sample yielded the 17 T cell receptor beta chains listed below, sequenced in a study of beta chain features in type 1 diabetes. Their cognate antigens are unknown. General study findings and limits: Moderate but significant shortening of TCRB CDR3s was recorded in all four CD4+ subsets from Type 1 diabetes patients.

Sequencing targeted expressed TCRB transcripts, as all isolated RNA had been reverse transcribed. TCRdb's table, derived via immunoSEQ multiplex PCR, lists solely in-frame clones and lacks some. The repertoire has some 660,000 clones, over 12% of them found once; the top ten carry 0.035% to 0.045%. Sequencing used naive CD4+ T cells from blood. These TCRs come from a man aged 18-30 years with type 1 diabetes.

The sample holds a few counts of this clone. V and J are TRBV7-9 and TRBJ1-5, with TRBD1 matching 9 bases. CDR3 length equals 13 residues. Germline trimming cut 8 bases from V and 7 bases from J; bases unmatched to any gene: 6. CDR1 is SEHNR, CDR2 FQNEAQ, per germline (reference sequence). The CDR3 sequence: CASSRTGEQPQHF. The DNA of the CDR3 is TGTGCCAGCTCCCGGACAGGGGAGCAGCCCCAGCATTTT. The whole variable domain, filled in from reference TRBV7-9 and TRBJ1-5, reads DTGVSQNPRHKITKRGQNVTFRCDPISEHNRLYWYRQTLGQGPEFLTYFQNEAQLEKSRLLSDRFSAERPKGSFSTLEIQRTEQGDSAMYLCASSRTGEQPQHFGDGTRLSIL.

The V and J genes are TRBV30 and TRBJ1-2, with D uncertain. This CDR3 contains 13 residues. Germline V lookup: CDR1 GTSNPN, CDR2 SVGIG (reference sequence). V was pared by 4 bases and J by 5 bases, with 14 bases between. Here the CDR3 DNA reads TGTGCCTGGATCGGGGAGAGAGAGTATGGCTACACCTTC. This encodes CAWIGEREYGYTF.

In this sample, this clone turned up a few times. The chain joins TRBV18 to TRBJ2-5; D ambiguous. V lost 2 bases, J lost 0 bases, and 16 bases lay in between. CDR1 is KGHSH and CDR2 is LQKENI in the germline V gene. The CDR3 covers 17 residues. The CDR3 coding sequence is TGTGCCAGCTCACCATTCGTAGGCAGGAACAACCAAGAGACCCAGTACTTC. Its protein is CASSPFVGRNNQETQYF.

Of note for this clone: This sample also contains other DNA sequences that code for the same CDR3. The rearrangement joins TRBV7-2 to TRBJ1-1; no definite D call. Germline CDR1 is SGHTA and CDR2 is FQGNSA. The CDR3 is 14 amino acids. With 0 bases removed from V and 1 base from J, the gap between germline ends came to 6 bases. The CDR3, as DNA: TGTGCCAGCAGCTTAGCTTTGGAGAACACTGAAGCTTTCTTT. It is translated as CASSLALENTEAFF.

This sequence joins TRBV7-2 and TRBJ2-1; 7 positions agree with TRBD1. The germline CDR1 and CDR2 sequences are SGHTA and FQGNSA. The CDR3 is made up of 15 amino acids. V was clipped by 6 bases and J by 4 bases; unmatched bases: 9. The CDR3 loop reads CASSPAGTVYNEQFF. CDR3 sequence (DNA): TGTGCCAGCAGTCCCGCCGGGACAGTTTACAATGAGCAGTTCTTC.

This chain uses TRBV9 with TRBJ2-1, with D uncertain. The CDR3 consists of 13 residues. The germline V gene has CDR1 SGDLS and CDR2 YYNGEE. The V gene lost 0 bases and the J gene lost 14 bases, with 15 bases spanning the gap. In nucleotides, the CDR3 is TGTGCCAGCAGCGTAGATCGTTCGGACCCAGAGTTCTTC. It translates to CASSVDRSDPEFF. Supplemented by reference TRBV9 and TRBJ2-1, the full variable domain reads DSGVTQTPKHLITATGQRVTLRCSPRSGDLSVYWYQQSLDQGLQFLIQYYNGEERAKGNILERFSAQQFPDLHSELNLSSLELGDSALYFCASSVDRSDPEFFGPGTRLTVL.

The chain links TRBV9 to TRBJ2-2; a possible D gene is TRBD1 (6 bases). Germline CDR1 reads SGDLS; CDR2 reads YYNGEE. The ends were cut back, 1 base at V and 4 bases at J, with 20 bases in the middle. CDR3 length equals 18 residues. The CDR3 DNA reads TGTGCCAGCAGCGTACCGGAACCGGGACAAGAATCCACCGGGGAGCTGTTTTTT. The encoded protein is CASSVPEPGQESTGELFF.

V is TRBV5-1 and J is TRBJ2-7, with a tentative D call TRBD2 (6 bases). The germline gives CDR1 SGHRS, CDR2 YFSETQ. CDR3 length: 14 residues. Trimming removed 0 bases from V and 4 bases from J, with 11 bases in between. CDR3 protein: CASSLARGRYEQYF. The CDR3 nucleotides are TGCGCCAGCAGCTTGGCTCGGGGGAGGTACGAGCAGTACTTC.

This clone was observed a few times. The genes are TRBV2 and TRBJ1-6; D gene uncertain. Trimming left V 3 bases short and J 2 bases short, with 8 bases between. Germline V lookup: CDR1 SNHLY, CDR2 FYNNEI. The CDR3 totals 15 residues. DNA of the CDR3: TGTGCCAGCAGTGATAGGGTAACCTATAATTCACCCCTCCACTTT. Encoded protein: CASSDRVTYNSPLHF.

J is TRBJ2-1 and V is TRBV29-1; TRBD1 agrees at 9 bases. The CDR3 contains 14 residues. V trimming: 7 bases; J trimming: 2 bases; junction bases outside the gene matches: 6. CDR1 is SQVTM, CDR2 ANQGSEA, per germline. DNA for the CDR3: TGCAGCGCGACCGGGACAGGGCCCTACAATGAGCAGTTCTTC. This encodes CSATGTGPYNEQFF.

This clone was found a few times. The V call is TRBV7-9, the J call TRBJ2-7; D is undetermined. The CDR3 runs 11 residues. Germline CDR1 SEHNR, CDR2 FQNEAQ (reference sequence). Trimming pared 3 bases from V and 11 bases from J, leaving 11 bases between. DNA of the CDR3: TGTGCCAGCAGCTTTGGCAATTTGGAGTACTTC. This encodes CASSFGNLEYF.

CDR3 in amino acids: CASSPDRAGANVLTF. The CDR3 DNA follows: TGTGCCAGTAGCCCCGACAGGGCTGGGGCCAACGTCCTGACTTTC. The chain employs TRBV19 and TRBJ2-6; 7 nucleotides align to TRBD1. The germline gives CDR1 LNHDA, CDR2 SQIVND (reference sequence). Trimming took 6 bases from V and 2 from J; bases not matched to a gene: 4. This CDR3 has 15 amino acids.

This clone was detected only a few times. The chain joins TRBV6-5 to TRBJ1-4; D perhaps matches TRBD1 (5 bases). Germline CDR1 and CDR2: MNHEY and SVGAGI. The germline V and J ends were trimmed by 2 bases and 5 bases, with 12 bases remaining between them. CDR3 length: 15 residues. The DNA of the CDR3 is TGTGCCAGCAGTTACCGTGGGACGGAGAATGAAAAACTGTTTTTT. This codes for CASSYRGTENEKLFF.

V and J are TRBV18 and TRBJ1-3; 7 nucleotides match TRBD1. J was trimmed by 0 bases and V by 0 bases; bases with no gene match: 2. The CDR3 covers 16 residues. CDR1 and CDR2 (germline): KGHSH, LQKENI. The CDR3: CASSPPSGGSGNTIYF. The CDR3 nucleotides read TGTGCCAGCTCACCACCGTCAGGGGGCTCTGGAAACACCATATATTTT.

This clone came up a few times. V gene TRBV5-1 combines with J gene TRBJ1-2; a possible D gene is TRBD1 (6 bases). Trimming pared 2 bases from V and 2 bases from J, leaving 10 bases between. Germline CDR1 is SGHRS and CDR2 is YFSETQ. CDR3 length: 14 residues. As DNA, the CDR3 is TGCGCCAGCAGCTTACCGGACAGAAACTATGGCTACACCTTC. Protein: CASSLPDRNYGYTF.

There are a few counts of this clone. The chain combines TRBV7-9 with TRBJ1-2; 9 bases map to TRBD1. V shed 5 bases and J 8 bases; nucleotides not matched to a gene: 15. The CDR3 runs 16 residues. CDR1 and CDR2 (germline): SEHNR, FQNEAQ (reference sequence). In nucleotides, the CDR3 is TGTGCCAGCAGCGCCTCACGCCGACAGGGGGTTGAGGGCTACACCTTC. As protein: CASSASRRQGVEGYTF.

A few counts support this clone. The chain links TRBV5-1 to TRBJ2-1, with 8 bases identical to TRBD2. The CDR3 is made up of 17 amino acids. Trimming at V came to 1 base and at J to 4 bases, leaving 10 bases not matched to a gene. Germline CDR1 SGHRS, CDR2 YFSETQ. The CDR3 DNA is TGCGCCAGCAGCTTGTTCGCCGGGAGGGCCCGATACAATGAGCAGTTCTTC. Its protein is CASSLFAGRARYNEQFF.